Presented here are 2 T cell receptor beta chains from one specimen sequenced in a study of cytomegalovirus exposure and HLA in healthy donors. The data were produced by immunoSEQ multiplex PCR, yet TCRdb's version contains in-frame clones alone and is incomplete. The sample has 200,000 or so clones, over 80% seen once; the top ten hold 1.1%. The sequencing input was PBMCs. These receptors all come from a woman under 30 in good health and CMV-seronegative.

The chain uses TRBV7-8 and TRBJ2-7, with TRBD2 matching 7 bases. Trimming at V came to 0 bases and at J to 5 bases, leaving 4 bases not matched to a gene. Germline-derived CDR1 and CDR2 are SGHVS and FQNEAQ. The CDR3 spans 14 residues. The CDR3 here is CASSLAGGPDEQYF. CDR3 DNA sequence: TGTGCCAGCAGCTTAGCGGGAGGGCCAGACGAGCAGTACTTC. Drawing the rest from reference TRBV7-8 and TRBJ2-7, the complete variable domain is GAGVSQSPRYKVAKRGQDVALRCDPISGHVSLFWYQQALGQGPEFLTYFQNEAQLDKSGLPSDRFFAERPEGSVSTLKIQRTQQEDSAVYLCASSLAGGPDEQYFGPGTRLTVT.

The rearrangement links TRBV14 to TRBJ2-3, with D maybe TRBD1 (5 bases). This CDR3 contains 14 residues. Germline assignment: CDR1 SGHDN and CDR2 FVKESK. Between the trimmed V and J ends, which lost 2 bases and 2 bases, there was a span of 8 bases. The CDR3 region is CASSQMDNTDTQYF. The CDR3 bases are TGTGCCAGCAGCCAAATGGACAACACAGATACGCAGTATTTT.